Listed below are T cell receptor beta chains from one sample, sequenced in a study of Graves' ophthalmopathy and Graves' hyperthyroidism. TCRdb re-derived calls from the multiplex PCR reads in MiXCR, one entry per CDR3 protein. The table lists about half a million distinct CDR3 sequences, approximately 14% of them singletons. Sequenced: blood. Receptor source: a woman aged 25 to 39 with Graves' ophthalmopathy. The CDR3 runs from the conserved cysteine through the conserved F or W. The D gene is left open where the match is weak. Clone size, where shown, is once, few, many, or a class for clones that have expanded.

>TRBJ2-7|15|.|TRBV19|.
CASRLRNYLSYEQYF
TGTGCCAGTAGACTACGGAACTACCTCTCCTACGAGCAGTACTTC
>TRBJ2-4|14|many|TRBV2|.
CASSEVTSWGIQYF
TGTGCCAGCAGTGAAGTAACTAGCTGGGGCATTCAGTACTTC
>TRBJ2-7|15|.|TRBV27|.
CASSFVPGGAGEQYF
TGTGCCAGCAGTTTCGTTCCGGGGGGCGCGGGGGAGCAGTACTTC
>TRBJ1-2|12|many|TRBV7-9|.
CASSITDEWLTF
TGTGCCAGCAGCATCACCGACGAGTGGCTCACCTTC
>TRBJ1-1|15|.|TRBV12-5|.
CASGLGASWGTEAFF
TGTGCTAGTGGTTTGGGGGCGAGTTGGGGGACTGAAGCCTTCTTT
>TRBJ1-1|13|many|TRBV12-3/TRBV12-4|.
CASSRGLGTEAFF
TGTGCCAGCAGTCGGGGGTTGGGCACTGAAGCTTTCTTT
>TRBJ1-5|14|many|TRBV24-1|TRBD1
CATSPRTGNQPQHF
TGTGCCACCAGCCCCCGGACAGGGAATCAGCCCCAGCATTTT
>TRBJ2-5|15|many|TRBV28|.
CASKTAGPYMGTQYF
TGTGCCAGCAAAACTGCGGGACCCTATATGGGGACCCAGTACTTC
>TRBJ1-6|14|many|TRBV6-1|.
CASSPRAYNSPLHF
TGTGCCAGCAGCCCCCGGGCCTATAATTCACCCCTCCACTTT
>TRBJ1-2|13|many|TRBV27|.
CASSTPQGRGYTF
TGTGCCAGCAGTACACCACAGGGTCGCGGCTACACCTTC
>TRBJ2-7|13|many|TRBV2|.
CASTVGPGNEQYF
TGTGCCAGCACGGTGGGACCCGGGAACGAGCAGTACTTC
>TRBJ2-7|13|many|TRBV19|.
CASSMGPNYEQYF
TGTGCCAGTAGTATGGGACCCAACTACGAGCAGTACTTC
>TRBJ2-3|14|.|TRBV20-1|.
CSARRNDLKDTQYF
TGCAGTGCTAGACGAAACGATTTGAAAGATACGCAGTATTTT
>TRBJ2-2|16|few|TRBV9|.
CASSVEGQGYTGELFF
TGTGCCAGCAGCGTAGAGGGGCAGGGGTACACCGGGGAGCTGTTTTTT
>TRBJ1-1|15|many|TRBV30|.
CAWSHKPALNTEAFF
TGTGCCTGGAGTCACAAACCGGCGCTGAACACTGAAGCTTTCTTT
>TRBJ2-5|14|many|TRBV4-1|TRBD2
CASSHGLAGETQYF
TGCGCCAGCAGCCATGGACTAGCCGGGGAGACCCAGTACTTC
>TRBJ2-5|14|many|TRBV6-1|.
CASSEALGRETQYF
TGTGCCAGCAGTGAAGCGCTGGGGCGGGAGACCCAGTACTTC
>TRBJ2-7|16|many|TRBV12-3/TRBV12-4|.
CASSSGVGGLKNEQYF
TGTGCCAGCAGTTCCGGAGTTGGAGGACTCAAGAACGAGCAGTACTTC
>TRBJ1-5|16|.|TRBV12-3/TRBV12-4|.
CASSYFGASDNQPQHF
TGTGCCAGCAGCTACTTTGGCGCATCAGACAATCAGCCCCAGCATTTT
>TRBJ2-5|15|many|TRBV27|.
CASSLLPPPQETQYF
TGTGCCAGCAGTTTGCTTCCCCCGCCGCAAGAGACCCAGTACTTC
>TRBJ1-1|12|many|TRBV30|.
CAWTQGGTEAFF
TGTGCCTGGACGCAGGGCGGAACTGAAGCTTTCTTT
>TRBJ1-1|13|.|TRBV2|TRBD1
CASKRQGASEAFF
TGTGCCAGCAAACGACAGGGGGCCTCTGAAGCTTTCTTT
>TRBJ2-7|14|.|TRBV6-5|.
CASSYRVNSYEQYF
TGTGCCAGCAGTTACAGGGTCAACTCCTACGAGCAGTACTTC
>TRBJ1-5|14|many|TRBV12-3/TRBV12-4|.
CASSLDTSNQPQHF
TGTGCCAGCAGCCTGGACACGAGCAATCAGCCCCAGCATTTT
>TRBJ2-7|13|many|TRBV5-1|.
CASSSRGGYEQYF
TGCGCCAGCAGCTCCCGTGGGGGTTACGAGCAGTACTTC
>TRBJ1-6|17|many|TRBV6-1|.
CASSEAPGGSYNSPLHF
TGTGCCAGCAGTGAAGCGCCGGGGGGGAGCTATAATTCACCCCTCCACTTT
>TRBJ1-2|16|many|TRBV6-1|.
CASTSTKGLPIRGYTF
TGTGCCAGCACCTCAACCAAGGGACTACCTATTAGGGGCTACACCTTC
>TRBJ1-5|13|many|TRBV6-1|.
CASSEGWEQPQHF
TGTGCCAGCAGTGAAGGTTGGGAACAGCCCCAGCATTTT